The next 17 T cell receptor beta chains were all read from a single sample in a study of cytomegalovirus exposure and HLA in healthy donors. Primers: 60 Vbeta forward and 13 Jbeta reverse. Generated by immunoSEQ multiplex PCR, the TCRdb table keeps only in-frame clones and is missing some. The sample holds about 160,000 clones, less than 90% seen once. Sample: PBMCs. The receptor set was obtained from a young man in good health and CMV-seronegative.

This clone has just a few counts. The chain couples TRBV5-1 to TRBJ1-6; no reliable D call. Deletions cut 5 bases from V and 14 bases from J, with 20 bases between. This CDR3 has 14 amino acids. Germline CDR1 reads SGHRS; CDR2 reads YFSETQ. The CDR3 nucleotides are TGCGCCAGCAGACTCCCGGGCCTGATGGAGGCCCTCCACTTT. Protein: CASRLPGLMEALHF.

V usage is TRBV11-2 and J usage is TRBJ1-6; no reliable D call. The CDR3 runs 13 residues. Germline assignment: CDR1 SGHAT and CDR2 FQNNGV. V was cut by 3 bases and J by 8 bases, with 8 bases left in between. The CDR3 is CASSFREDSPLHF. The CDR3 DNA reads TGTGCCAGCAGCTTTCGAGAGGATTCACCCCTCCACTTT.

The genes are TRBV25-1 and TRBJ2-7; a weak D match, TRBD1 (5 bases). V was clipped by 7 bases and J by 8 bases, with 18 bases between them. Germline V gene sequence: CDR1 MGHDK, CDR2 SYGVNS. The CDR3 runs 13 residues. The CDR3 here is CASTGYPPIQQYF. Written as DNA, the CDR3 is TGTGCCAGCACAGGGTACCCCCCTATTCAGCAGTACTTC.

This rearrangement joins TRBV9 to TRBJ2-7, with 8 nucleotides matching TRBD2. CDR3 length: 15 residues. CDR1 and CDR2 from the germline V gene are SGDLS and YYNGEE. J lost 2 bases, V lost 7 bases, and 11 bases had no gene match. CDR3 amino acids: CASSHGASGPYEQYF. CDR3 bases: TGTGCCAGCTCTCACGGGGCTAGCGGGCCCTACGAGCAGTACTTC.

The chain has TRBV7-8 and TRBJ1-1; D is unresolved. From germline, CDR1 is SGHVS and CDR2 FQNEAQ. With 2 bases removed from V and 5 bases from J, the gap between germline ends came to 6 bases. This CDR3 spans 12 amino acids. CDR3: CASSLIRTEAFF. CDR3 bases: TGTGCCAGCAGCTTAATCCGGACTGAAGCTTTCTTT.

This clone was recorded once. The chain has TRBV7-8 and TRBJ1-6; 8 bases match TRBD1. V was clipped by 11 bases and J by 6 bases; unmatched bases: 6. CDR3 size: 13 residues. Germline values: CDR1 SGHVS, CDR2 FQNEAQ. Written as DNA, the CDR3 is TGTGCCCTCGGACAGGGAAGTAATTCACCCCTCCACTTT. It translates to CALGQGSNSPLHF.

As to this clone: This likely comes from a read error, as the CDR3 has no conserved phenylalanine or tryptophan at its end. V is TRBV14 and J is TRBJ1-2; 9 bases are shared with TRBD1. The V gene end was trimmed by 6 bases and the J gene end by 6 bases; junction bases not matched to a gene: 11. The V gene's germline CDR1 is SGHDN and CDR2 FVKESK. This CDR3 comprises 15 residues. CDR3 sequence (DNA): TGTGCCAGCAGGGTTACAGGGGGCGCAGGCGATGGCTACACCCTC. It codes for CASRVTGGAGDGYTL.

This clone was counted a single time. This chain connects TRBV2 to TRBJ2-1; 8 bases fit TRBD2. The J segment lost 8 bases and the V segment lost 8 bases, leaving 14 bases of the junction unmatched. Germline assignment: CDR1 SNHLY and CDR2 FYNNEI. This CDR3 has 15 residues. In nucleotides, the CDR3 is TGTGCCAGCTTTGGGAGTAGCGGGATTGGGGATGAGCAGTTCTTC. It translates to CASFGSSGIGDEQFF. The full variable domain, in which reference TRBV2 and TRBJ2-1 provide the parts outside the CDR3, is EPEVTQTPSHQVTQMGQEVILRCVPISNHLYFYWYRQILGQKVEFLVSFYNNEISEKSEIFDDQFSVERPDGSNFTLKIRSTKLEDSAMYFCASFGSSGIGDEQFFGPGTRLTVL.

This chain links TRBV6-5 with TRBJ1-2, with D tentatively TRBD1 (5 bases). This CDR3 spans 13 amino acids. V was clipped by 7 bases and J by 2 bases, with 11 bases between them. Germline CDR1 is MNHEY and CDR2 is SVGAGI. CDR3 DNA sequence: TGTGCCAGCACCAGGACATTAAACTATGGCTACACCTTC. Its protein is CASTRTLNYGYTF.

This sequence joins TRBV19 and TRBJ1-3, with TRBD1 matching over 7 bases. J was trimmed by 0 bases and V by 5 bases; bases with no gene match: 1. The CDR3 runs 14 residues. The germline V gene encodes CDR1 LNHDA and CDR2 SQIVND (reference sequence). CDR3 loop: CASSAGGSGNTIYF. The CDR3 DNA is TGTGCCAGTAGTGCAGGGGGCTCTGGAAACACCATATATTTT. Variable domain in full (rest from reference TRBV19 and TRBJ1-3): DGGITQSPKYLFRKEGQNVTLSCEQNLNHDAMYWYRQDPGQGLRLIYYSQIVNDFQKGDIAEGYSVSREKKESFPLTVTSAQKNPTAFYLCASSAGGSGNTIYFGEGSWLTVV.

V gene TRBV28 combines with J gene TRBJ1-4; TRBD1 might be the D (6 bases). Trimming cost V 0 bases and J 6 bases, with 17 bases left between them. CDR1 and CDR2 (germline): MDHEN, SYDVKM. The CDR3 covers 17 residues. The CDR3 sequence is CASSLWPRRKGDEKLFF. For the CDR3, the DNA is TGTGCCAGCAGTTTATGGCCTCGCCGGAAGGGGGATGAAAAACTGTTTTTT.

The chain uses TRBV9 and TRBJ2-1, with 9 bases aligning to TRBD2. Germline V gene sequence: CDR1 SGDLS, CDR2 YYNGEE. The CDR3 is 15 amino acids. V gave up 1 base and J gave up 9 bases; unmatched junction bases: 8. The CDR3 sequence: CASSVLAGVSSEQFF. The CDR3 coding sequence is TGTGCCAGCAGCGTATTAGCGGGAGTATCTAGTGAGCAGTTCTTC.

This clone was seen just once. V gene TRBV30 combines with J gene TRBJ2-1; tentatively, D is TRBD2 (5 bases). Trimming removed 7 bases from V and 7 bases from J, with 17 bases in between. Germline lookup yields CDR1 GTSNPN and CDR2 SVGIG (reference sequence). The CDR3 contains 13 residues. For the CDR3, the DNA is TGTGCCTCAGGCGCAGAAGGGAGAAATGAGCAGTTCTTC. It translates to CASGAEGRNEQFF. The full variable domain, its missing parts supplied by reference TRBV30 and TRBJ2-1, is SQTIHQWPATLVQPVGSPLSLECTVEGTSNPNLYWYRQAAGRGLQLLFYSVGIGQISSEVPQNLSASRPQDRQFILSSKKLLLSDSGFYLCASGAEGRNEQFFGPGTRLTVL.

The rearrangement links TRBV10-2 to TRBJ2-1; 13 nucleotides match TRBD2. This CDR3 is 17 amino acids long. The V gene's germline CDR1 is WSHSY and CDR2 SAAADI. J gave up 4 bases and V 2 bases, and 5 bases lay outside the gene matches. The CDR3 sequence is CASSEGTSGVGYNEQFF. The CDR3 region has the DNA TGCGCCAGCAGTGAGGGGACTAGCGGGGTGGGGTACAATGAGCAGTTCTTC.

This clone is a singleton in its sample. The chain's CDR3 is CASSQKPDRLLDTQYF. Here the CDR3 DNA reads TGCGCCAGCAGCCAAAAGCCAGACAGGCTGTTAGATACGCAGTATTTT. V and J are TRBV4-1 and TRBJ2-3; TRBD1 is a possible D gene (6 bases). Deletions cut 2 bases from V and 5 bases from J, with 17 bases between. Germline V lookup: CDR1 MGHRA, CDR2 YSYEKL. This CDR3 has 16 residues.

This clone appeared a few times. The rearrangement joins TRBV4-2 to TRBJ1-2, with 11 nucleotides matching TRBD1. Trimming removed 5 bases from V and 4 bases from J; junction bases left unmatched: 9. The germline V gene encodes CDR1 LGHNA and CDR2 YNFKEQ. The CDR3 is 16 amino acids. CDR3 amino acids: CASSTSGQGDTYGYTF. CDR3 in DNA: TGTGCCAGCAGCACCTCGGGACAGGGGGATACCTATGGCTACACCTTC.

The chain employs TRBV2 and TRBJ2-1; tentative D call: TRBD2 (6 bases). Trimming left V 8 bases short and J 0 bases short, with 11 bases between. The CDR3 is 14 amino acids. Germline CDR1 is SNHLY and CDR2 is FYNNEI. For the CDR3, the DNA is TGTGCCAGCGGGGATAGCGGCTCCTACAATGAGCAGTTCTTC. It specifies CASGDSGSYNEQFF. Full variable domain (missing parts from reference TRBV2 and TRBJ2-1): EPEVTQTPSHQVTQMGQEVILRCVPISNHLYFYWYRQILGQKVEFLVSFYNNEISEKSEIFDDQFSVERPDGSNFTLKIRSTKLEDSAMYFCASGDSGSYNEQFFGPGTRLTVL.